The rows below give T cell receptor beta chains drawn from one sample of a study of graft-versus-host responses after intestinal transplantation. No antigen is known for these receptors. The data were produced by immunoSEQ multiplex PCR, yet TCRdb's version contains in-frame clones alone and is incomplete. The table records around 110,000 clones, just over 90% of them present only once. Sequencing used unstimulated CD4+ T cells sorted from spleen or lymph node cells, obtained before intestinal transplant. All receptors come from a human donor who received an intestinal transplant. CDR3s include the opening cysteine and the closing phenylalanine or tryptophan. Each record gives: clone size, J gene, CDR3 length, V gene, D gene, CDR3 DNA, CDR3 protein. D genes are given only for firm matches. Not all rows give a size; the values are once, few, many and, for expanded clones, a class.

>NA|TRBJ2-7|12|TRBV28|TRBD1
TGTGCCAGTACGGACAGGGTCCACGAGCAGTACTTC
CASTDRVHEQYF
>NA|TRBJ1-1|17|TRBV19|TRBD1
TGTGCCAGTAGGCCCCAGGGGGAAACGAACACTCGGGGTGAAGCTTTCTTT
CASRPQGETNTRGEAFF
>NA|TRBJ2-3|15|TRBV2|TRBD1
TGTGCCAGCAGTCAGGACAGGGGCAGAACAGATACGCAGTATTTT
CASSQDRGRTDTQYF
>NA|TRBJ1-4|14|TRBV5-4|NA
TGTGCCAGCAGCTTGGGAGGGACTAATGAAAAACTGTTTTTT
CASSLGGTNEKLFF
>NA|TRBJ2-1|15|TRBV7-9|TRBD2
TGTGCCAGCAGCTTATTGGGACTAGCGGACAATGAGCAGTTCTTC
CASSLLGLADNEQFF
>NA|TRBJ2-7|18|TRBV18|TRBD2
TGTGCCAGCTCACCACCGTCGGGACTAGCGGGGGGGCCGGGGGAGCAGTACTTC
CASSPPSGLAGGPGEQYF
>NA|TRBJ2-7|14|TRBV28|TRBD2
TGTGCCAGCACTCCCCAGCCGGGAGGGTACGAGCAGTACTTC
CASTPQPGGYEQYF
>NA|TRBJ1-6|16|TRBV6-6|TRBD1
TGTGCCAGCAGTTACCCGACAGGGCGGTTTTATTCACCCCTCCACTTT
CASSYPTGRFYSPLHF
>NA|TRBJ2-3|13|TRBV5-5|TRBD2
TGTGCCAGCAGCTTCCTACTAGCGGGAGTGTTGTATTTT
CASSFLLAGVLYF
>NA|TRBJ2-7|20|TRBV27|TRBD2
TGTGCCAGCAGTTTAAAGGTACTAGCGGGAGGAATAAGGAACGCCTACGAGCAGTACTTC
CASSLKVLAGGIRNAYEQYF
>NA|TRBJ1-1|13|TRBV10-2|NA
TGCGCCAACCGACAGAACATGAACACTGAAGCTTTCTTT
CANRQNMNTEAFF
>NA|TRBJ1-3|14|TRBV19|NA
TGTGCCAGTAGTAGCGGATTCTCTGGAAACACCATATATTTT
CASSSGFSGNTIYF
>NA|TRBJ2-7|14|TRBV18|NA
TGTGCCAGCTCACCACCCTCCAGGTCCTACGAGCAGTACTTC
CASSPPSRSYEQYF
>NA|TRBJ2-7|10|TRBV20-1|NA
TGCAGTGTGTCTCGACTAGAGCAGTACTTC
CSVSRLEQYF
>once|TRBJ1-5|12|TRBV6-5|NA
TGTGCCAGCGGTGGGAGAGGAGAGCCCCAGCATTTT
CASGGRGEPQHF
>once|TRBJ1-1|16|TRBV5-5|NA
TGTGCCAGCAGCTCGTTCCCCCAGACAAACTTTCGGGAAGCTTTCTTT
CASSSFPQTNFREAFF
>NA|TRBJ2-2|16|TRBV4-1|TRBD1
TGCGCCAGCACCCCGACAGGGCTAGGGAACACCGGGGAGCTGTTTTTT
CASTPTGLGNTGELFF
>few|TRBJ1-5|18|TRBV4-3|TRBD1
TGCGCCAGCAGCCAAGATGACAGGGGGCCGTATAGCAATCAGCCCCAGCATTTT
CASSQDDRGPYSNQPQHF
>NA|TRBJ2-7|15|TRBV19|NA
TGTGCCAGTAGTATATACGGAGGGAGTACCTACGAGCAGTACTTC
CASSIYGGSTYEQYF
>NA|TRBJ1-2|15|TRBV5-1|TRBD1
TGCGCCAGCAGCCCTGAGGCCCGGACAGGTGGGCACTACACCTTC
CASSPEARTGGHYTF
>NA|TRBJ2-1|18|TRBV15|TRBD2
TGTGCCACCAGCAGAGATTATGGCGGGGGGGCTTCCTACAATGAGCAGTTCTTC
CATSRDYGGGASYNEQFF
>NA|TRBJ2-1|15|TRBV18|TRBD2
TGTGCCAGCTCACCACCGAGGGAGGGTCGAAATGAGCAGTTCTTC
CASSPPREGRNEQFF
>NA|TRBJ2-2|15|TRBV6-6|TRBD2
TGTGCCAGCAGTTACCATAGCGGGAGAGCGGGGGAGCTGTTTTTT
CASSYHSGRAGELFF
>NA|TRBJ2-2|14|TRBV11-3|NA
TGTGCCAGCAGCTTTAGGGGGTACACCGGGGAGCTGTTTTTT
CASSFRGYTGELFF
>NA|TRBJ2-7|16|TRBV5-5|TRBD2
TGTGCCAGCAGCGGCGGGACTAGCGGGCATACCTACGAGCAGTACTTC
CASSGGTSGHTYEQYF
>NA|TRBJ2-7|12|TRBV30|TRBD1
TGTGCCTGTCACAGGGGCCCCTACGAGCAGTACTTC
CACHRGPYEQYF
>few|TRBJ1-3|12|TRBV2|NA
TGTGCCAGCAGTCAGGGTCTAAACACCATATATTTT
CASSQGLNTIYF
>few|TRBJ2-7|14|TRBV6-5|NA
TGTGCCAGCAGTTACGAGGGATACACCTACGAGCAGTACTTC
CASSYEGYTYEQYF
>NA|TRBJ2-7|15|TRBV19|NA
TGTGCCAGTAGTATAGGAGGGAGTAGATCCTACGAGCAGTACTTC
CASSIGGSRSYEQYF
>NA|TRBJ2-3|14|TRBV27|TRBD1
TGTGCCAGCAGTTTACACAGGGGTACAGATACGCAGTATTTT
CASSLHRGTDTQYF
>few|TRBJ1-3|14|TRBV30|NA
TGTGCCTGGAGTGTACTCAAAACTGGAAACACCATATATTTT
CAWSVLKTGNTIYF
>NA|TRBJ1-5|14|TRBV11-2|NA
TGTGCCAGCAGCTTCGGAGGCTCCCGTGGGCCCCAGCATTTT
CASSFGGSRGPQHF
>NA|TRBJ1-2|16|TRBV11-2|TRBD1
TGTGCCAGCAGCTTAGTAAGGGGACAGGGGAACTATGGCTACACCTTC
CASSLVRGQGNYGYTF